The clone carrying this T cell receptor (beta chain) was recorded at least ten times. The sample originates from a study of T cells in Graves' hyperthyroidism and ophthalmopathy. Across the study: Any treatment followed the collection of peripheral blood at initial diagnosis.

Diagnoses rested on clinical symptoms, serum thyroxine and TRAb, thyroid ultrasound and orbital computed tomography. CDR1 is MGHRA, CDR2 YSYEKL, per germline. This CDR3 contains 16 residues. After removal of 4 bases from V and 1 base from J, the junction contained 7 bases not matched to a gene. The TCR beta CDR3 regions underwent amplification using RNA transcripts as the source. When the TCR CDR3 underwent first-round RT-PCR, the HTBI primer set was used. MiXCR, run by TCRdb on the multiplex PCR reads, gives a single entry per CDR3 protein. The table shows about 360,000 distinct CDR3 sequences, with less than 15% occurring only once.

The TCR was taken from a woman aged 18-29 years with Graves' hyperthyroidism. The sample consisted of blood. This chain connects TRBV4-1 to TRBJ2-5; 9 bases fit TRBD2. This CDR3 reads CASSPTSGWGQETQYF. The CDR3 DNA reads TGCGCCAGCAGCCCGACTAGCGGTTGGGGCCAAGAGACCCAGTACTTC.